The 21 T cell receptor beta chains below all came from one sample that was sequenced in a study of shared clonotypes between healthy human individuals. This table comes from immunoSEQ multiplex PCR, and its TCRdb copy is limited to in-frame clones, with some not included. The sample includes about 2 million clones, just under 95% of them seen just once. CD45RO-negative cells were positively selected for CCR7, leaving out terminally differentiated effector memory CD45RA+ cells. Sequencing input: naive CD8+ T cells sorted from blood. The receptors shown here come from a man aged 18 to 35 in good health.

The chain has TRBV23-1 and TRBJ2-1; D might be TRBD1 or TRBD2, each matching 5 bases. TRBV23-1 is assigned to the ORF class and has an uncertain function. Trimming stripped 0 bases from V and 8 bases from J, with 35 bases between. The CDR3 is 22 residues long. The CDR3 DNA reads as TGCGCCAGCAGTCAATCCCCAACCCTACCCGGGGCCGGGGTTTCGTCGAGCCATGAGCAGTTCTTC. It is translated as CASSQSPTLPGAGVSSSHEQFF.

The V gene is TRBV5-6, the J gene TRBJ2-7; the match to TRBD1 covers 7 bases. The ends lost 4 bases at V and 6 bases at J; junction bases unmatched: 4. The CDR3 covers 12 residues. CDR1 is SGHDT and CDR2 is YYEEEE in the germline V gene. The CDR3, as DNA: TGTGCCAGCAGCCCGTACAGGGGCGAGCAGTACTTC. It codes for CASSPYRGEQYF. The variable domain in full, with the rest retrieved from reference TRBV5-6 and TRBJ2-7, is DAGVTQSPTHLIKTRGQQVTLRCSPKSGHDTVSWYQQALGQGPQFIFQYYEEEERQRGNFPDRFSGHQFPNYSSELNVNALLLGDSALYLCASSPYRGEQYFGPGTRLTVT.

Only one count was recorded for this clone. The chain combines TRBV29-1 with TRBJ1-2, with a tentative D call TRBD1 (6 bases). CDR1 SQVTM and CDR2 ANQGSEA come from the germline V gene. The CDR3 consists of 16 residues. V was shortened by 1 base and J by 3 bases, with 18 bases between the two germline ends. CDR3 sequence (DNA): TGCAGCGTTGAAGCCCCGACGGGGGGCGCGGACTATGGCTACACCTTC. This translates into CSVEAPTGGADYGYTF.

The V call is TRBV30, the J call TRBJ1-6; 9 bases align to TRBD1. The CDR3 sequence is 12 residues long. V lost 3 bases, J lost 9 bases, and 0 bases stayed unmatched. From germline, CDR1 is GTSNPN and CDR2 SVGIG (reference sequence). CDR3 residues: CAWRDRGSPLHF. The CDR3 DNA reads TGTGCCTGGAGGGACAGGGGTTCACCCCTCCACTTT.

The chain couples TRBV28 to TRBJ2-2, with a possible D match to TRBD1 (5 bases). The V end was cut by 3 bases, the J end by 0 bases, with 23 bases between. The CDR3 covers 20 residues. Germline assignment: CDR1 MDHEN and CDR2 SYDVKM. The CDR3 DNA reads as TGTGCCAGCAGTTTCCCTACTACCCCAATCAGGGATGCGAACACCGGGGAGCTGTTTTTT. Translation gives CASSFPTTPIRDANTGELFF.

In its sample, this clone was seen once. This rearrangement joins TRBV9 to TRBJ1-2; D perhaps matches TRBD1 (6 bases). The CDR3 totals 14 residues. Trimming pared 4 bases from V and 6 bases from J, leaving 16 bases between. Germline V CDR1 and CDR2: SGDLS, YYNGEE. CDR3 DNA sequence: TGTGCCAGCAGCCCGGACAGCTTTCGTCATGGCTACACCTTC. Protein sequence: CASSPDSFRHGYTF. The whole variable domain, remainder taken from reference TRBV9 and TRBJ1-2, is DSGVTQTPKHLITATGQRVTLRCSPRSGDLSVYWYQQSLDQGLQFLIQYYNGEERAKGNILERFSAQQFPDLHSELNLSSLELGDSALYFCASSPDSFRHGYTFGSGTRLTVV.

Note on this clone: A junction end diverges from the germline sequence, so it may reflect a read error. The V and J genes are TRBV7-7 and TRBJ2-7; D gene ambiguous. This CDR3 contains 13 residues. Germline V gene data show CDR1 as SSHAT and CDR2 as FNYEAQ (reference sequence). CDR3 bases: TGTGCTAGCAGCTTGCGGTTGGGGTACGAGCAGTACTTC. Protein product: CASSLRLGYEQYF. The full variable domain, in which reference TRBV7-7 and TRBJ2-7 provide the parts outside the CDR3, is GAGVSQSPRYKVTKRGQDVTLRCDPISSHATLYWYQQALGQGPEFLTYFNYEAQPDKSGLPSDRFSAERPEGSISTLTIQRTEQRDSAMYRCASSLRLGYEQYFGPGTRLTVT.

The V and J genes are TRBV5-6 and TRBJ1-1; 9 nucleotides match TRBD1. This CDR3 has 12 residues. After removal of 0 bases from V and 10 bases from J, the junction contained 1 base not matched to a gene. Germline assignment: CDR1 SGHDT and CDR2 YYEEEE. The CDR3: CASSLGGQGAFF. CDR3 coding DNA: TGTGCCAGCAGCTTGGGGGGACAGGGAGCTTTCTTT.

The chain links TRBV7-2 to TRBJ2-1; TRBD2 matches at 8 bases. The CDR3 totals 15 residues. The germline V gene encodes CDR1 SGHTA and CDR2 FQGNSA. V was pared by 6 bases and J by 4 bases, with 8 bases of the junction left unmatched. The CDR3 region is CASRETSGTYNEQFF. As DNA, the CDR3 is TGTGCCAGCAGGGAAACTAGCGGAACTTACAATGAGCAGTTCTTC.

This chain uses TRBV5-4 with TRBJ1-6; D unresolved. Trimming took 3 bases from V and 7 from J, leaving 5 bases between them. The CDR3 has 12 residues. Germline assignment: CDR1 SGHNT and CDR2 YYREEE (reference sequence). CDR3 in amino acids: CASSSANSPLHF. CDR3 nucleotides: TGTGCCAGCAGCTCAGCAAATTCACCCCTCCACTTT.

V gene TRBV27 combines with J gene TRBJ2-3, with 13 bases fitting TRBD2. V dropped 1 base and J dropped 4; count of bases not matched to a gene: 2. The CDR3 has 16 residues. Germline V CDR1 and CDR2: MNHEY, SMNVEV (reference sequence). The CDR3 DNA reads TGTGCCAGCAGTTTATGGGGACTAGCGGGGTCAGATACGCAGTATTTT. Translation gives CASSLWGLAGSDTQYF.

The rearrangement uses TRBV13 and TRBJ2-3; D is possibly TRBD2 (5 bases). The CDR3 contains 13 residues. Germline V lookup: CDR1 PRHDT, CDR2 FYEKMQ (reference sequence). V dropped 5 bases and J dropped 0 bases, with 6 bases sitting between them. The CDR3 protein is CASSGSSTDTQYF. CDR3 nucleotide sequence: TGTGCCAGCAGCGGGAGCAGCACAGATACGCAGTATTTT.

This clone was observed a single time. The chain combines TRBV4-1 with TRBJ2-7; 9 bases are a match to TRBD1. The junction had 2 bases not matched to a gene; V was cut back by 2 bases and J by 3 bases. CDR3 length: 14 residues. The germline V gene has CDR1 MGHRA and CDR2 YSYEKL. DNA for the CDR3: TGCGCCAGCAGCCAACGGGGACAGGGCTACGAGCAGTACTTC. Protein product: CASSQRGQGYEQYF.

J is TRBJ1-5 and V is TRBV7-3; no definite D call. The V gene's germline CDR1 is SGHTA and CDR2 FQGTGA. This CDR3 region has 14 residues. Trimming removed 3 bases from V and 3 bases from J, with 9 bases in between. In nucleotides, the CDR3 is TGTGCCAGCAGCTTGTACAGACTCAATCAGCCCCAGCATTTT. It is translated as CASSLYRLNQPQHF.

V and J are TRBV4-3 and TRBJ2-1; D remains unclear. Germline V CDR1 and CDR2: LGHNA, YSLEER. The CDR3 extends over 15 amino acids. V was pared by 0 bases and J by 1 base, with 7 bases between. The CDR3 here is CASSQEIRSYNEQFF. The DNA for the CDR3 is TGCGCCAGCAGCCAAGAAATTCGGTCCTACAATGAGCAGTTCTTC.

This chain connects TRBV6-1 to TRBJ2-7; 8 nucleotides match TRBD1. Per the germline V gene, CDR1 is MNHNS and CDR2 is SASEGT. V was clipped by 1 base and J by 3 bases; unmatched bases: 5. The CDR3 has 15 amino acids. DNA of the CDR3: TGTGCCAGCAGTGAAGAATGGACAGGGTACTACGAGCAGTACTTC. This gives the protein CASSEEWTGYYEQYF.

The chain has TRBV6-1 and TRBJ2-3; D unclear. Germline V lookup: CDR1 MNHNS, CDR2 SASEGT. Trimming shortened V by 3 bases and J by 5 bases, and 3 bases separated the two germline ends. The CDR3 sequence is 11 residues long. As DNA, the CDR3 is TGTGCCAGCAGTGAGCAAGATACGCAGTATTTT. Protein: CASSEQDTQYF.

The chain combines TRBV19 with TRBJ2-7, with no clear D. From germline, CDR1 is LNHDA and CDR2 SQIVND (reference sequence). V lost 5 bases to trimming and J lost 5 bases, with 13 bases between them. This CDR3 contains 13 residues. CDR3 sequence: CASSPALSHEQYF. CDR3 nucleotide sequence: TGTGCCAGTAGTCCTGCCCTATCCCACGAGCAGTACTTC.

This chain links TRBV5-6 with TRBJ1-3; a weak D match, TRBD1 (5 bases). Germline CDR1 is SGHDT and CDR2 is YYEEEE. The CDR3 runs 15 residues. The V gene lost 0 bases and the J gene lost 2 bases, with 9 bases spanning the gap. The CDR3 DNA sequence: TGTGCCAGCAGCTTGGTGGGGGTGGCTGGAAACACCATATATTTT. It encodes CASSLVGVAGNTIYF.

The chain uses TRBV6-5 and TRBJ1-1, with D perhaps TRBD1 (6 bases). The CDR3 totals 15 residues. The germline CDR1 and CDR2 sequences are MNHEY and SVGAGI. The V and J ends lost 0 bases and 5 bases respectively, with 13 bases between them. Here the CDR3 reads CASSYSWEGGTEAFF. DNA of the CDR3: TGTGCCAGCAGTTACTCATGGGAGGGGGGTACTGAAGCTTTCTTT.

The chain has TRBV6-5 and TRBJ2-1; tentatively, D is TRBD1 (6 bases). CDR1 is MNHEY, CDR2 SVGAGI, per germline. V lost 2 bases to trimming and J lost 8 bases, with 16 bases between them. The CDR3 totals 15 residues. The CDR3 DNA is TGTGCCAGCAGTTACGGCAGGGGATGGAACGATGAGCAGTTCTTC. As protein: CASSYGRGWNDEQFF.